The rows below give T cell receptor beta chains drawn from one sample of a study of blood T cell repertoires in COVID-19. Data came from immunoSEQ multiplex PCR; TCRdb stores just in-frame clones and leaves some out. The sample shows some 120,000 clones, approximately 84% of them seen only once. Sample: peripheral blood. The receptor set was obtained from a woman aged 55-69 years with acute or convalescent COVID-19. Each CDR3 is given with its conserved first and last residue. Fields, in order: CDR3 protein, CDR3 DNA, CDR3 length, clone size, J gene, V gene, D gene. D genes are given only for firm matches. The listing skips clone size in some rows; elsewhere it reads once, few, many or a size class.

CASSSGLAGGEQFF | TGTGCCAGCAGCTCCGGACTAGCGGGGGGTGAGCAGTTCTTC | 14 | - | TRBJ2-1 | TRBV7-3 | TRBD2
CATSGDSWELFF | TGTGCCACCAGTGGGGACAGCTGGGAGCTGTTTTTT | 12 | - | TRBJ2-2 | TRBV24-1 | TRBD1
CASSKKGRGKLFF | TGTGCCAGCAGCAAAAAAGGCCGCGGAAAACTGTTTTTT | 13 | many | TRBJ1-4 | TRBV21-1 | -
CSVVRGGSRAFF | TGCAGCGTTGTTCGGGGTGGGAGCCGAGCTTTCTTT | 12 | - | TRBJ1-1 | TRBV29-1 | -
CASSLGEGGYGYTF | TGTGCCAGCAGCTTAGGGGAAGGAGGGTATGGCTACACCTTC | 14 | - | TRBJ1-2 | TRBV11-2 | -
CASSWDLNEKLFF | TGTGCCAGCAGCTGGGACTTAAATGAAAAACTGTTTTTT | 13 | - | TRBJ1-4 | TRBV13 | -
CASSQLPRGGNADTQYF | TGCGCCAGCAGCCAACTCCCTAGGGGCGGGAACGCAGATACGCAGTATTTT | 17 | - | TRBJ2-3 | TRBV4-1 | -
CASSPRVSGGAGELFF | TGTGCCAGTAGTCCCCGGGTTAGCGGGGGGGCCGGGGAGCTGTTTTTT | 16 | - | TRBJ2-2 | TRBV19 | TRBD2
CASSMASGLLNTEAFF | TGTGCCAGTAGTATGGCCTCGGGACTTTTGAACACTGAAGCTTTCTTT | 16 | - | TRBJ1-1 | TRBV19 | -
CASSRVGGSNQPQHF | TGTGCCAGTAGTAGGGTGGGGGGAAGCAATCAGCCCCAGCATTTT | 15 | - | TRBJ1-5 | TRBV19 | -
CASRSRGQDGYTF | TGTGCCAGCAGGTCCAGGGGGCAGGATGGCTACACCTTC | 13 | - | TRBJ1-2 | TRBV6-5 | TRBD1
CAWSVSPVNTEAFF | TGTGCCTGGAGTGTGAGCCCGGTGAACACTGAAGCTTTCTTT | 14 | - | TRBJ1-1 | TRBV30 | -
CASSETGRLGGYTF | TGTGCCAGCAGTGAAACCGGCAGACTCGGCGGCTACACCTTC | 14 | - | TRBJ1-2 | TRBV2 | -
CAGSEAPQGSGNTIYF | TGTGCCGGCAGTGAAGCACCACAGGGTTCTGGAAACACCATATATTTT | 16 | - | TRBJ1-3 | TRBV2 | -
CAIEKGIGTGIPGELFF | TGTGCCATCGAAAAGGGGATCGGGACAGGGATACCCGGGGAGCTGTTTTTT | 17 | - | TRBJ2-2 | TRBV19 | TRBD1